This T cell receptor beta chain was sequenced for a study of control samples from healthy donors and cancer patients (TCRdb year 2020). The CDR3 measures 15 amino acids from cysteine to phenylalanine. Here the CDR3 DNA is all that survives: 45 bases in frame from base 1. CDR1 and CDR2, looked up from the germline V gene (reference sequence), are SGHNT and YYREEE. Relative to germline, V is 2 bases shorter and J is 2 bases shorter, with 13 bases between their ends. The library was made by the immunoSEQ multiplex PCR assay. The source is immuneACCESS, and TCRdb retained only in-frame sequences with V and J called. Part of the clones is not carried over; for the studies checked, unresolved V genes explain less than half of this, and the remainder is unexplained. This sample is represented by 95,000 to 150,000 clones; roughly 87% of them were singletons. The ten largest account for around 8.7% of the sample.

Regarding this clone: Its antigen is not yet known. There are no base qualities to consult, and no much larger clone falls within one base.

Source material: blood. The sequence links TRBV5-4 to TRBJ1-2; the D region possibly corresponds to TRBD1 (5 bases align). The clonotype was recovered from a man between 40 and 49 years old in good health. The nucleotides read TGTGCCAGCAGCTTCCAGGGAGGCCCCAACTATGGCTACACCTTC. It specifies CASSFQGGPNYGYTF.